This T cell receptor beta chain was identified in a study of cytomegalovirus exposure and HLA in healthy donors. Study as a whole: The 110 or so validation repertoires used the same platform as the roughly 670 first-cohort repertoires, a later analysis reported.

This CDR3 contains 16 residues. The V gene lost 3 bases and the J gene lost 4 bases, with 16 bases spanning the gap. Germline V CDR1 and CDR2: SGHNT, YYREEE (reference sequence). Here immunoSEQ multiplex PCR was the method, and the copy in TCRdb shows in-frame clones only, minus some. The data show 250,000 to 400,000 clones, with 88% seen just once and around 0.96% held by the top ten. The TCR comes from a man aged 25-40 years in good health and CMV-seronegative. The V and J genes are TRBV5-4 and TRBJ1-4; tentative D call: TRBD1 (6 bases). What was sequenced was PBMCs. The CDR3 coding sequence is TGTGCCAGCAGCTCGGGAGGGGGGCAAGGTAATGAAAAACTGTTTTTT. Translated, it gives CASSSGGGQGNEKLFF.